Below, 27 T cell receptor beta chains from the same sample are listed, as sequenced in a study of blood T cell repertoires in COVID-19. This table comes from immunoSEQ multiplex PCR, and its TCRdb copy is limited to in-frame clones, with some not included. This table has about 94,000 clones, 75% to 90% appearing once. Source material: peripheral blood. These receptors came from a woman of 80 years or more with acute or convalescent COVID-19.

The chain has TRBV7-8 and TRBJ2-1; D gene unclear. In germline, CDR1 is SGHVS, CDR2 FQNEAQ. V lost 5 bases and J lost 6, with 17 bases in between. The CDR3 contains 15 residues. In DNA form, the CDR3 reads TGTGCCAGCAGCCGCCCACGTTACGGTGCCAATGAGCAGTTCTTC. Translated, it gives CASSRPRYGANEQFF.

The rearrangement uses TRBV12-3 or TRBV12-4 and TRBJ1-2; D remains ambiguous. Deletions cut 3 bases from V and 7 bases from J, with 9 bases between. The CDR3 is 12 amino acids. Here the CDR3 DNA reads TGTGCCAGCAGTTTCCGTTTTCTTGGCTACACCTTC. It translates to CASSFRFLGYTF.

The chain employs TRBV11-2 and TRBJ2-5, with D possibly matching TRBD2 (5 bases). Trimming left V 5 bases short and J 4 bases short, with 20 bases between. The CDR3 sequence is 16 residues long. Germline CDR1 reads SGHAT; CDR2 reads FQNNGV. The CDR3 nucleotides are TGTGCCAGCAGCGGCCACCTCTACGGCGGGTCAGAGACCCAGTACTTC. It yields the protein CASSGHLYGGSETQYF.

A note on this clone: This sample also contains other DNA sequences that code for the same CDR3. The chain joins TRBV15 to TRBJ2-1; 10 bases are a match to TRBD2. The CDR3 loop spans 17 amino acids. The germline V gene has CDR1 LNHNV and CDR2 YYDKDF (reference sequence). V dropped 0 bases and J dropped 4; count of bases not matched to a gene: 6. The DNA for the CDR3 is TGTGCCACCAGCAGAGACCCCGGGACTAGCGCATACAATGAGCAGTTCTTC. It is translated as CATSRDPGTSAYNEQFF.

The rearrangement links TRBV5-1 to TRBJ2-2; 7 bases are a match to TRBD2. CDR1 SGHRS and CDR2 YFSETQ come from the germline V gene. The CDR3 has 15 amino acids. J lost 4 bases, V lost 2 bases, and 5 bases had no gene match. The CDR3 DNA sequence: TGCGCCAGCAGCTTACTAGCGTCAGGCACCGGGGAGCTGTTTTTT. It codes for CASSLLASGTGELFF.

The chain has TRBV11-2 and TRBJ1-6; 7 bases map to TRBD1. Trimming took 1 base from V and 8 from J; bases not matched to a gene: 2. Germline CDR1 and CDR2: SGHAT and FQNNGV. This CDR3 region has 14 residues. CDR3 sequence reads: CASSLVQGYSPLHF. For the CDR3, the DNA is TGTGCCAGCAGCTTAGTACAGGGGTATTCACCCCTCCACTTT. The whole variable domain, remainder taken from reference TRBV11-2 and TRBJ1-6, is EAGVAQSPRYKIIEKRQSVAFWCNPISGHATLYWYQQILGQGPKLLIQFQNNGVVDDSQLPKDRFSAERLKGVDSTLKIQPAKLEDSAVYLCASSLVQGYSPLHFGNGTRLTVT.

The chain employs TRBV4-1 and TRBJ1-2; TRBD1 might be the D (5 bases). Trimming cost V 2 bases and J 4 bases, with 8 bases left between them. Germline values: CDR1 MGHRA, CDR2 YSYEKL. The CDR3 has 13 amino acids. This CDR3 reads CASSQPDIYGYTF. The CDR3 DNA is TGCGCCAGCAGCCAACCGGACATCTATGGCTACACCTTC.

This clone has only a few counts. In nucleotides, the CDR3 is TGCGCCAGCAGCTTGGCCTCGATAGGAGGAGATACGCAGTATTTT. Translation gives CASSLASIGGDTQYF. J is TRBJ2-3 and V is TRBV5-1, with D possibly matching TRBD2 (5 bases). CDR1 SGHRS and CDR2 YFSETQ come from the germline V gene. The CDR3 extends over 15 amino acids. Trimming took off 0 bases at V and 5 bases at J, with 13 bases between the two ends.

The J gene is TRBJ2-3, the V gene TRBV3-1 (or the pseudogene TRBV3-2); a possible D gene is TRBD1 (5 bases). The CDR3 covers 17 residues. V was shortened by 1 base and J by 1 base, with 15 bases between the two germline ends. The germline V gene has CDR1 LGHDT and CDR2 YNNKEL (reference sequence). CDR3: CASSQVGVGAGTDTQYF. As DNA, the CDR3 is TGTGCCAGCAGCCAAGTAGGAGTTGGGGCAGGCACAGATACGCAGTATTTT.

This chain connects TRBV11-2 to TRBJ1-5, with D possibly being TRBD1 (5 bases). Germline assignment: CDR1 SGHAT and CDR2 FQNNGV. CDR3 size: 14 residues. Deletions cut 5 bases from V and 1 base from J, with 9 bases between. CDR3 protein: CASSLGGSNQPQHF. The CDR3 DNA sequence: TGTGCCAGCAGCCTCGGGGGGAGCAATCAGCCCCAGCATTTT.

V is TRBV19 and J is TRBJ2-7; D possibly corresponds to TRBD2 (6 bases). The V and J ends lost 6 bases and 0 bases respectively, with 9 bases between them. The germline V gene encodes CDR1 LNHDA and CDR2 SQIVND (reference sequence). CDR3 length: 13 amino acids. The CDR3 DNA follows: TGTGCCAGTAGCTGGGGGGTCTCCTACGAGCAGTACTTC. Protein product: CASSWGVSYEQYF.

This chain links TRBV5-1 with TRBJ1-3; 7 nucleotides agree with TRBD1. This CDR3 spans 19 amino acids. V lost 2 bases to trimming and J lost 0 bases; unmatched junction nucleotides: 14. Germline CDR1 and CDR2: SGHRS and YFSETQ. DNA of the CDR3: TGCGCCAGCAGCTTTTCCCCCGGTGGGACAGTCAACTCTGGAAACACCATATATTTT. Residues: CASSFSPGGTVNSGNTIYF.

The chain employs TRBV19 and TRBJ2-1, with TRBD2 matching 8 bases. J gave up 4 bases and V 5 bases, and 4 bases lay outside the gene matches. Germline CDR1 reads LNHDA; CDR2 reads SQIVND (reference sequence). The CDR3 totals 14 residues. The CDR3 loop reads CASSGLAFYNEQFF. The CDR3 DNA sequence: TGTGCCAGTAGTGGACTAGCTTTTTACAATGAGCAGTTCTTC.

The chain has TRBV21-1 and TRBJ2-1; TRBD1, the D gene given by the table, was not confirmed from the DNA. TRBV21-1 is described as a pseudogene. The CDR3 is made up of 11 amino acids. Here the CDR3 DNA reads TGTGCCAGCAACTTAGGGGATGAGCAGTTCTTC. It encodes CASNLGDEQFF.

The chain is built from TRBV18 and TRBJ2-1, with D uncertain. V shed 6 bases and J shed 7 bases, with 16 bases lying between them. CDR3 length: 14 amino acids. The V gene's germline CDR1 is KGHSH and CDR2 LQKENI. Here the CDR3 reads CASSEELRINEQFF. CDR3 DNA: TGTGCCAGCTCTGAAGAACTCAGGATTAATGAGCAGTTCTTC.

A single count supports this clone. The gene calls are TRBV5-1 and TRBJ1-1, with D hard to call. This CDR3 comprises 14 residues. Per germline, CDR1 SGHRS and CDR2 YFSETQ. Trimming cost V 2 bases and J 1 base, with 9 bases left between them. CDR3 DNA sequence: TGCGCCAGCAGCTTCTCACAGTCGAACACTGAAGCTTTCTTT. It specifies CASSFSQSNTEAFF.

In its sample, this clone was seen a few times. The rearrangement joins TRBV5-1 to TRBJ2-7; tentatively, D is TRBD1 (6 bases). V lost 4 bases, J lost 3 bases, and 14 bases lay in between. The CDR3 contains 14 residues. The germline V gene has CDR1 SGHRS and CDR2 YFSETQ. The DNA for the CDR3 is TGCGCCAGCAGCCTCAGGACAGATTACTACGAGCAGTACTTC. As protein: CASSLRTDYYEQYF.

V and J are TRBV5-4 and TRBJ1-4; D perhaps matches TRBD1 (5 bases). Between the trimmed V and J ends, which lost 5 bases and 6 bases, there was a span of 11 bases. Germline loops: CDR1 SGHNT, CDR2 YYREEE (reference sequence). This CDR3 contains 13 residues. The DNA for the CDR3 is TGTGCCAGCAGTTGGGACTGGGATGAAAAACTGTTTTTT. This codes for CASSWDWDEKLFF.

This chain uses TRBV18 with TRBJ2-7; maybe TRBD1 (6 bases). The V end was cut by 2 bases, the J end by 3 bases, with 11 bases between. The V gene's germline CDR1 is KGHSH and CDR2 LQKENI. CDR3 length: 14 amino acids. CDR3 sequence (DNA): TGTGCCAGCTCACCAGTGGGCAGGGGCTACGAGCAGTACTTC. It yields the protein CASSPVGRGYEQYF.

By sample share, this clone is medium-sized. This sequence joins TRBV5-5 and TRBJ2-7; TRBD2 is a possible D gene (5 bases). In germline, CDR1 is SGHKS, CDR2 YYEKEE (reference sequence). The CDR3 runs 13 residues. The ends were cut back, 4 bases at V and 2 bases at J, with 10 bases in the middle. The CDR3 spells CASSTGITYEQYF. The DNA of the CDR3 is TGTGCCAGCAGCACCGGGATAACCTACGAGCAGTACTTC.

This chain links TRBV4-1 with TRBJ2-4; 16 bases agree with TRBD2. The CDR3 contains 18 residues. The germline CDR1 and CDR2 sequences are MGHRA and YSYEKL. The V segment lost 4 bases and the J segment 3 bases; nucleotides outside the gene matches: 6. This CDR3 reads CASSPGLAGGPGKNIQYF. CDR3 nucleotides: TGCGCCAGCAGCCCGGGACTAGCGGGGGGGCCTGGCAAAAACATTCAGTACTTC.

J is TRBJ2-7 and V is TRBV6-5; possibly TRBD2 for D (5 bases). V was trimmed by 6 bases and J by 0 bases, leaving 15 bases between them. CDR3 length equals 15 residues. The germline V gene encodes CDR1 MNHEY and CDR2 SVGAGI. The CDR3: CASSPSRTGSYEQYF. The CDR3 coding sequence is TGTGCCAGCAGCCCATCCAGGACTGGCTCCTACGAGCAGTACTTC.

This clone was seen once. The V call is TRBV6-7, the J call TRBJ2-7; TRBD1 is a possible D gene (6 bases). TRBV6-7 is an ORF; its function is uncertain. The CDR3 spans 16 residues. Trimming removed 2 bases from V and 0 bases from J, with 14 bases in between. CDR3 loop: CASSYHRTVCSYEQYF. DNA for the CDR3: TGTGCCAGCAGTTACCATCGGACAGTATGCTCCTACGAGCAGTACTTC.

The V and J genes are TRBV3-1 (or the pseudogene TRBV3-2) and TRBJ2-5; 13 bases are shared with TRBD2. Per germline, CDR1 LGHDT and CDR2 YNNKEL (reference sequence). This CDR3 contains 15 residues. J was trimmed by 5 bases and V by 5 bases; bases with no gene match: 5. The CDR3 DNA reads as TGTGCCAGCAGCTTTGGACTAGCGGGGGTGGAGACCCAGTACTTC. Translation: CASSFGLAGVETQYF.

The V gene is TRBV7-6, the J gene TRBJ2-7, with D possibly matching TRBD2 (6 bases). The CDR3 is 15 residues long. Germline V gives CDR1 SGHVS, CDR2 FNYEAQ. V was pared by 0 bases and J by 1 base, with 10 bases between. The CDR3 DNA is TGTGCCAGCAGCTTAGCGGGGGGATTTTCCTACGAGCAGTACTTC. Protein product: CASSLAGGFSYEQYF.

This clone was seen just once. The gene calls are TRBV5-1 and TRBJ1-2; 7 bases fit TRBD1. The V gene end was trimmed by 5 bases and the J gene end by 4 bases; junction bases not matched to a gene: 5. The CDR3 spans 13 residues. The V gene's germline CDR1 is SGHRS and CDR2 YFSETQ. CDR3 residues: CASSSRTGYGYTF. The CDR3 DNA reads TGCGCCAGCAGTTCCCGGACAGGCTATGGCTACACCTTC. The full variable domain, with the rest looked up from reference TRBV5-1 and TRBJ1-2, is KAGVTQTPRYLIKTRGQQVTLSCSPISGHRSVSWYQQTPGQGLQFLFEYFSETQRNKGNFPGRFSGRQFSNSRSEMNVSTLELGDSALYLCASSSRTGYGYTFGSGTRLTVV.

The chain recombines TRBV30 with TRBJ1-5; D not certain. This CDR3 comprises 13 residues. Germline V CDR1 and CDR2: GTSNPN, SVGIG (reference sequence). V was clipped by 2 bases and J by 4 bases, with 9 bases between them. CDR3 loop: CAWSRAGNQPQHF. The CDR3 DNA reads TGTGCCTGGAGTCGGGCGGGAAATCAGCCCCAGCATTTT.